This record covers a single TCR beta chain. What it recognizes is unknown. PCR was performed using 60 Vbeta and 13 Jbeta primers. Profiled with immunoSEQ multiplex PCR; TCRdb holds only in-frame clones, not every one. The data contain nearly 200,000 clones, 87% of them singletons. This record belongs to a study of cytomegalovirus exposure and HLA in healthy donors. V was pared by 6 bases and J by 7 bases, with 12 bases of the junction left unmatched. CDR1 is MDHEN and CDR2 is SYDVKM in the germline V gene. The CDR3 loop spans 15 amino acids. Whole-study findings and limits: Immune exposure information comprised only CMV serostatus. A later analysis showed HLA-associated TCR beta chains outstripping equally common others in clonal expansion. Across donors, most TCRs were seen rarely, yet some public ones were widespread.

The sample comprised PBMCs. This TCR was sampled from a man aged 30-40 years in good health and CMV-seronegative. V gene TRBV28 combines with J gene TRBJ1-1; 9 positions agree with TRBD1. The CDR3 bases are TGTGCCAGCAGATCACAGGGGGCGTTATCCAGTGAAGCTTTCTTT. Encoded protein: CASRSQGALSSEAFF.